This T cell receptor (beta chain) was sequenced in a study of Graves' ophthalmopathy and Graves' hyperthyroidism. Findings and limits, study-wide: The blood repertoire also included most expanded thyroid clonotypes above 0.001 frequency.

Amplified TCR beta CDR3 regions were obtained using RNA transcripts as template. First-round RT-PCR with HTBI primers preceded a second-round multiplex PCR. From the multiplex PCR reads, TCRdb called clonotypes with MiXCR, one entry per CDR3 protein. This sample carries over a million distinct CDR3 sequences, less than 45% of them seen once, and the ten largest clones take approximately 10%. With V trimmed by 5 bases and J by 6 bases, 11 bases remained unmatched. The CDR3 extends over 14 amino acids. The germline V gene has CDR1 DFQATT and CDR2 SNEGSKA (reference sequence). As concerns this clonotype: Its antigen is unidentified.

The chain uses TRBV20-1 and TRBJ2-7; 9 bases agree with TRBD2. This receptor was identified in an adult man with Graves' hyperthyroidism. The material sequenced was peripheral blood or thyroid tissue (not recorded which). The CDR3 sequence is CSAWSGRLSSEQYF. The DNA of the CDR3 is TGCAGTGCTTGGAGCGGGAGGCTCTCGAGCGAGCAGTACTTC.